The 29 T cell receptor beta chains below come from one sample, sequenced in a study of blood T cell repertoires in COVID-19. The table came from immunoSEQ multiplex PCR; TCRdb's copy has only in-frame clones and leaves some out. The sample has about 170,000 clones, 84% seen once; the top ten hold approximately 2.4%. Sequencing was done on a sample of peripheral blood. These receptors came from a human donor with acute or convalescent COVID-19. The donor label of this sample is uncertain.

The chain's CDR3 is CASSPASYYNEQFF. In DNA form, the CDR3 reads TGTGCCAGCTCACCGGCCTCTTACTACAATGAGCAGTTCTTC. This chain uses TRBV18 with TRBJ2-1; D is unclear. V lost 3 bases, J lost 3 bases, and 9 bases lay in between. CDR1 is KGHSH and CDR2 is LQKENI in the germline V gene. This CDR3 is 14 amino acids long.

V usage is TRBV6-6 and J usage is TRBJ2-7; 9 bases are a match to TRBD1. The CDR3 consists of 15 residues. Trimming removed 6 bases from V and 1 base from J; junction bases left unmatched: 7. CDR1 is MNHNY, CDR2 SVGAGI, per germline (reference sequence). The CDR3 nucleotides are TGTGCCAGCAGCCCTGACAGGGGGGGGTCCTACGAGCAGTACTTC. This gives the protein CASSPDRGGSYEQYF.

The chain is built from TRBV9 and TRBJ2-1; a possible D gene is TRBD1 (5 bases). CDR3 length equals 11 residues. V gave up 3 bases and J gave up 10 bases, with 8 bases separating them. Germline CDR1 reads SGDLS; CDR2 reads YYNGEE. In DNA, the CDR3 is TGTGCCAGCAGCGGCCGACAGGAGCAGTTCTTC. It is translated as CASSGRQEQFF.

The chain recombines TRBV19 with TRBJ1-2; no clear D. Germline V CDR1 and CDR2: LNHDA, SQIVND (reference sequence). V was pared by 5 bases and J by 13 bases, with 17 bases between. CDR3 length equals 12 residues. CDR3 in amino acids: CASSSSWRRLTF. In DNA, the CDR3 is TGTGCCAGTAGTTCTAGTTGGCGGCGGCTCACCTTC.

This clone was detected once. This chain uses TRBV30 with TRBJ1-5; D might be TRBD1 (6 bases). Germline V lookup: CDR1 GTSNPN, CDR2 SVGIG (reference sequence). Trimming shortened V by 2 bases and J by 0 bases, and 11 bases separated the two germline ends. The length of the CDR3 is 15 residues. CDR3 in amino acids: CAWSTTGDSNQPQHF. The CDR3, as DNA: TGTGCCTGGAGTACGACAGGTGATAGCAATCAGCCCCAGCATTTT.

The chain is built from TRBV19 and TRBJ2-2, with a weak D call TRBD2 (7 bases). Germline V lookup: CDR1 LNHDA, CDR2 SQIVND (reference sequence). The germline V and J ends were trimmed by 3 bases and 7 bases, with 18 bases remaining between them. The length of the CDR3 is 16 residues. The CDR3 reads CASSMISGGPSGELFF. The CDR3 coding sequence is TGTGCCAGTAGTATGATATCGGGGGGCCCCAGCGGGGAGCTGTTTTTT.

The V call is TRBV15, the J call TRBJ1-5, with TRBD1 as a possible D gene (5 bases). Trimming cost V 4 bases and J 4 bases, with 14 bases left between them. This CDR3 is built from 15 residues. Looked up from germline, CDR1 is LNHNV and CDR2 is YYDKDF (reference sequence). CDR3 DNA sequence: TGTGCCACCAGCATCACATCAAGGGGTAATCAGCCCCAGCATTTT. This gives the protein CATSITSRGNQPQHF.

V gene TRBV5-6 combines with J gene TRBJ2-5; 9 nucleotides agree with TRBD1. The CDR3 has 14 residues. Germline V gives CDR1 SGHDT, CDR2 YYEEEE. The V and J ends lost 3 bases and 7 bases, in that order; junction bases with no gene match: 7. This CDR3 reads CASSSGTGKGTQYF. The DNA for the CDR3 is TGTGCCAGCAGCTCCGGGACAGGGAAGGGGACCCAGTACTTC.

V and J are TRBV5-1 and TRBJ2-5, with D possibly being TRBD1 (6 bases). V was clipped by 1 base and J by 0 bases, with 10 bases between them. This CDR3 is built from 15 residues. Per the germline V gene, CDR1 is SGHRS and CDR2 is YFSETQ. In DNA form, the CDR3 reads TGCGCCAGCAGCTTGAGCCAGGGGTACCAAGAGACCCAGTACTTC. This translates into CASSLSQGYQETQYF.

The rearrangement links TRBV10-3 to TRBJ2-1; TRBD2 agrees at 10 bases. From germline, CDR1 is ENHRY and CDR2 SYGVKD. The length of the CDR3 is 14 residues. J lost 2 bases, V lost 5 bases, and 0 bases had no gene match. As DNA, the CDR3 is TGTGCCATCAGTACTAGCGGGGCCTACAATGAGCAGTTCTTC. It translates to CAISTSGAYNEQFF.

The gene calls are TRBV7-2 and TRBJ2-7, with 14 positions matching TRBD2. The V segment lost 4 bases and the J segment 3 bases; nucleotides outside the gene matches: 5. This CDR3 is 16 amino acids long. The germline CDR1 and CDR2 sequences are SGHTA and FQGNSA. The CDR3 DNA sequence: TGTGCCAGCAGCTCCTCGACTAGCGGGAGGGTCTACGAGCAGTACTTC. Its translation is CASSSSTSGRVYEQYF.

The chain employs TRBV5-1 and TRBJ2-7; the match to TRBD2 covers 9 bases. Trimming cost V 3 bases and J 5 bases; bases outside gene matches: 6. Germline-derived CDR1 and CDR2 are SGHRS and YFSETQ. The CDR3 length is 14 residues. The CDR3 spells CASSWGLANDEQYF. The CDR3 bases are TGCGCCAGCAGCTGGGGACTAGCAAACGACGAGCAGTACTTC. The variable domain in full, with the rest retrieved from reference TRBV5-1 and TRBJ2-7, is KAGVTQTPRYLIKTRGQQVTLSCSPISGHRSVSWYQQTPGQGLQFLFEYFSETQRNKGNFPGRFSGRQFSNSRSEMNVSTLELGDSALYLCASSWGLANDEQYFGPGTRLTVT.

V is TRBV5-6 and J is TRBJ1-2; D is possibly TRBD1 (5 bases). V lost 8 bases to trimming and J lost 8 bases, with 22 bases between them. The germline V gene encodes CDR1 SGHDT and CDR2 YYEEEE. The CDR3 length is 14 residues. CDR3 bases: TGTGCCAGGGCCGGGGGTCCTGGCGAGAGAGGCTACACCTTC. It yields the protein CARAGGPGERGYTF.

The chain recombines TRBV5-1 with TRBJ2-3; D is perhaps TRBD1 (6 bases). This CDR3 contains 15 residues. Germline loops: CDR1 SGHRS, CDR2 YFSETQ. Trimming removed 7 bases from V and 0 bases from J, with 15 bases in between. In nucleotides, the CDR3 is TGCGCCAGCCAAATAGCAGGGGCTAGCACAGATACGCAGTATTTT. Encoded protein: CASQIAGASTDTQYF.

J is TRBJ1-4 and V is TRBV27, with 8 bases aligning to TRBD1. This CDR3 is built from 19 residues. Per the germline V gene, CDR1 is MNHEY and CDR2 is SMNVEV (reference sequence). V shed 4 bases, J shed 3 bases, and the junction held 16 bases outside the gene matches. CDR3 nucleotides: TGTGCCAGCAGTTCCTATCCAGGGGGCTACAACGGAGCTAATGAAAAACTGTTTTTT. The encoded protein is CASSSYPGGYNGANEKLFF.

The J gene is TRBJ1-5, the V gene TRBV6-5; D gene ambiguous. V lost 6 bases and J 7 bases, leaving 13 bases between the germline ends. CDR1 MNHEY and CDR2 SVGAGI come from the germline V gene. This CDR3 region has 13 residues. The CDR3 sequence is CASSPRREQPQHF. As DNA, the CDR3 is TGTGCCAGCAGCCCCCGGCGGGAGCAGCCCCAGCATTTT.

This rearrangement joins TRBV4-2 to TRBJ2-1, with TRBD2 identical over 7 bases. The V and J ends lost 4 bases and 5 bases, in that order; junction bases with no gene match: 8. Germline CDR1 reads LGHNA; CDR2 reads YNFKEQ. The length of the CDR3 is 15 residues. Here the CDR3 DNA reads TGTGCCAGCAGCCTGGGACTAAGAGGAGACAATGAGCAGTTCTTC. Translating it yields CASSLGLRGDNEQFF.

This sequence joins TRBV5-4 and TRBJ1-2, with TRBD1 as a possible D gene (6 bases). Looked up from germline, CDR1 is SGHNT and CDR2 is YYREEE (reference sequence). The length of the CDR3 is 15 residues. Trimming stripped 3 bases from V and 6 bases from J, with 18 bases between. CDR3 residues: CASSSRTATDHGYTF. In nucleotides, the CDR3 is TGTGCCAGCAGCTCGAGGACAGCCACCGACCATGGCTACACCTTC.

This chain joins TRBV18 and TRBJ1-1; no reliable D call. Per germline, CDR1 KGHSH and CDR2 LQKENI. CDR3 size: 15 residues. The V end was cut by 1 base, the J end by 7 bases, with 16 bases between. The CDR3 coding sequence is TGTGCCAGCTCACCACTTGGCGGCCTCGGCGGTGAAGCTTTCTTT. This gives the protein CASSPLGGLGGEAFF.

The chain carries TRBV15 and TRBJ1-2; possibly TRBD1 for D (5 bases). Germline-derived CDR1 and CDR2 are LNHNV and YYDKDF (reference sequence). The ends were cut back, 1 base at V and 4 bases at J, with 10 bases in the middle. The CDR3 has 14 amino acids. CDR3 protein: CATSRGTGRYGYTF. Written as DNA, the CDR3 is TGTGCCACCAGCAGAGGCACAGGACGCTATGGCTACACCTTC.

This sequence joins TRBV5-4 and TRBJ1-5; 8 bases line up with TRBD1. The CDR3 sequence is 15 residues long. V lost 0 bases to trimming and J lost 4 bases; unmatched junction nucleotides: 3. The germline V gene encodes CDR1 SGHNT and CDR2 YYREEE (reference sequence). In DNA form, the CDR3 reads TGTGCCAGCAGCTTGGACCAGGGGGCGAATCAGCCCCAGCATTTT. Translating gives CASSLDQGANQPQHF.

This chain uses TRBV7-9 with TRBJ2-1, with D possibly being TRBD1 (6 bases). V shed 3 bases and J shed 4 bases, with 13 bases lying between them. This CDR3 contains 15 residues. Germline CDR1 and CDR2: SEHNR and FQNEAQ (reference sequence). The DNA of the CDR3 is TGTGCCAGCAGCTTTCCAACAGGGTCTTACAATGAGCAGTTCTTC. It codes for CASSFPTGSYNEQFF.

The chain has TRBV11-2 and TRBJ1-2; 12 bases fit TRBD1. Trimming cost V 6 bases and J 3 bases; bases outside gene matches: 8. The CDR3 covers 16 residues. The V gene's germline CDR1 is SGHAT and CDR2 FQNNGV. CDR3: CASRTSGTGGDYGYTF. In DNA, the CDR3 is TGTGCCAGCAGGACTTCTGGGACAGGGGGCGACTATGGCTACACCTTC. Looking up the rest from reference TRBV11-2 and TRBJ1-2 gives the full variable domain: EAGVAQSPRYKIIEKRQSVAFWCNPISGHATLYWYQQILGQGPKLLIQFQNNGVVDDSQLPKDRFSAERLKGVDSTLKIQPAKLEDSAVYLCASRTSGTGGDYGYTFGSGTRLTVV.

J is TRBJ1-4 and V is TRBV6-6; tentative D call: TRBD1 (6 bases). Germline values: CDR1 MNHNY, CDR2 SVGAGI (reference sequence). The CDR3 totals 15 residues. V lost 5 bases and J 3 bases, leaving 13 bases between the germline ends. CDR3 loop: CASSPPGQSNEKLFF. For the CDR3, the DNA is TGTGCCAGCAGTCCTCCTGGACAGTCTAATGAAAAACTGTTTTTT.

This clone occurred once. The chain employs TRBV7-3 and TRBJ2-2, with a possible D match to TRBD2 (5 bases). Germline V gene lookup returns CDR1 SGHTA and CDR2 FQGTGA. V was cut by 4 bases and J by 6 bases, with 21 bases left in between. CDR3 length equals 17 residues. CDR3 region: CASSSEAVSPHSGELFF. The CDR3 region has the DNA TGTGCCAGCAGCTCGGAGGCGGTGTCGCCTCACTCCGGGGAGCTGTTTTTT.

The J gene is TRBJ2-3, the V gene TRBV7-8; D is ambiguous. V was clipped by 5 bases and J by 5 bases, with 14 bases between them. The CDR3 consists of 14 residues. Germline values: CDR1 SGHVS, CDR2 FQNEAQ. The CDR3 nucleotides are TGTGCCAGCAGCGCCGGCATGGGCTTAGATACGCAGTATTTT. This gives the protein CASSAGMGLDTQYF.

The chain recombines TRBV19 with TRBJ1-5; D may be TRBD1 (5 bases). Germline V gives CDR1 LNHDA, CDR2 SQIVND (reference sequence). The CDR3 length is 15 residues. V lost 1 base, J lost 7 bases, and 14 bases lay in between. The DNA for the CDR3 is TGTGCCAGTAGTATAGGGAGAGGAGGGGAACAGCCCCAGCATTTT. It specifies CASSIGRGGEQPQHF.

The chain uses TRBV5-1 and TRBJ1-1, with a possible D match to TRBD1 (6 bases). The V and J ends lost 4 bases and 1 base respectively, with 8 bases between them. The CDR3 contains 13 residues. CDR1 and CDR2 (germline): SGHRS, YFSETQ. CDR3 coding DNA: TGCGCCAGCAGCGAACAGGGGAACACTGAAGCTTTCTTT. It encodes CASSEQGNTEAFF.

The chain is built from TRBV5-1 and TRBJ2-3; TRBD1 might be the D (6 bases). This CDR3 contains 16 residues. Germline V gene data show CDR1 as SGHRS and CDR2 as YFSETQ. Trimming took off 0 bases at V and 0 bases at J, with 11 bases between the two ends. The CDR3 is CASSLEGDTSTDTQYF. Here the CDR3 DNA reads TGCGCCAGCAGCTTGGAGGGGGACACTAGCACAGATACGCAGTATTTT. The whole variable domain, remainder taken from reference TRBV5-1 and TRBJ2-3, is KAGVTQTPRYLIKTRGQQVTLSCSPISGHRSVSWYQQTPGQGLQFLFEYFSETQRNKGNFPGRFSGRQFSNSRSEMNVSTLELGDSALYLCASSLEGDTSTDTQYFGPGTRLTVL.